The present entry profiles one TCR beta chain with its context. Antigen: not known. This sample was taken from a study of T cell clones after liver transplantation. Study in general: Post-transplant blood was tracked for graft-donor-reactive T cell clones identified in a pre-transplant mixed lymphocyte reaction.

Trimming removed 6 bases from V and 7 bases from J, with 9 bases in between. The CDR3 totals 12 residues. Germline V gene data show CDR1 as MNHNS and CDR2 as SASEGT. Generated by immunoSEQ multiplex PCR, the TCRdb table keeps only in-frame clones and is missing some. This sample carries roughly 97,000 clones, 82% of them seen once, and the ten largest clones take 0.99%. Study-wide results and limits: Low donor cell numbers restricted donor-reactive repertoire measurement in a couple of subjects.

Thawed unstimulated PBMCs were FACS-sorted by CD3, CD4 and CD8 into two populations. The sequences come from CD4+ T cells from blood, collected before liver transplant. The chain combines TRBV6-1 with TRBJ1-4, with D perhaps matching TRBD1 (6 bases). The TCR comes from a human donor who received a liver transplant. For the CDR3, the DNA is TGTGCCAGCAGGGACAGCGGTGAAAAACTGTTTTTT. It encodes CASRDSGEKLFF.